A single sample gave rise to the 10 T cell receptor beta chains below, sequenced in a study of cytomegalovirus exposure and HLA in healthy donors. This PCR relied on a set of 60 Vbeta primers and 13 Jbeta primers. Generated by immunoSEQ multiplex PCR, the TCRdb table keeps only in-frame clones and is missing some. Of over 110,000 clones in the sample, approximately 78% were seen once. The sequencing sample was made of PBMCs. These TCRs come from a female donor in good health and CMV-seronegative.

The rearrangement joins TRBV19 to TRBJ1-5, with D possibly being TRBD1 (5 bases). Germline V gene sequence: CDR1 LNHDA, CDR2 SQIVND (reference sequence). Between the trimmed V and J ends, which lost 0 bases and 0 bases, there was a span of 12 bases. The CDR3 has 17 amino acids. CDR3 region: CASSIDQGSYSNQPQHF. Here the CDR3 DNA reads TGTGCCAGTAGTATAGATCAGGGCAGTTATAGCAATCAGCCCCAGCATTTT.

The chain uses TRBV6-1 and TRBJ2-7, with a weak D call TRBD2 (7 bases). V lost 11 bases and J lost 4, with 21 bases in between. Germline V gene lookup returns CDR1 MNHNS and CDR2 SASEGT. The CDR3 contains 14 residues. CDR3 loop: CAGGAGAGPYEQYF. CDR3 DNA sequence: TGTGCCGGGGGGGCCGGGGCGGGACCGTACGAGCAGTACTTC.

V gene TRBV6-4 combines with J gene TRBJ1-2; TRBD1 might be the D (5 bases). The CDR3 covers 15 residues. Per the germline V gene, CDR1 is MRHNA and CDR2 is SNTAGT. V shed 2 bases and J shed 8 bases, with 18 bases lying between them. Here the CDR3 DNA reads TGTGCCAGCAGTGACCGGGTGGGGGAGGCTGGAGGCTACACCTTC. This codes for CASSDRVGEAGGYTF.

The genes are TRBV5-4 and TRBJ2-7; TRBD2 aligns across 11 bases. With 2 bases clipped from V and 6 bases from J, the junction kept 4 bases outside the gene matches. Germline V gives CDR1 SGHNT, CDR2 YYREEE (reference sequence). The CDR3 length is 14 residues. The CDR3: CASSFSGRGSEQYF. In DNA, the CDR3 is TGTGCCAGCAGCTTTAGCGGGAGGGGGAGCGAGCAGTACTTC. The whole variable domain, filled in from reference TRBV5-4 and TRBJ2-7, reads ETGVTQSPTHLIKTRGQQVTLRCSSQSGHNTVSWYQQALGQGPQFIFQYYREEENGRGNFPPRFSGLQFPNYSSELNVNALELDDSALYLCASSFSGRGSEQYFGPGTRLTVT.

The rearrangement links TRBV21-1 to TRBJ1-3; the table's D gene call, TRBD1, was not cross checked with the DNA. TRBV21-1 is flagged as a pseudogene. This CDR3 has 15 amino acids. The CDR3: CASSRTVFSGNTIYF. The CDR3 DNA is TGTGCCAGCAGCAGGACAGTGTTCTCTGGAAACACCATATATTTT.

This clone was detected only a few times. The genes are TRBV5-6 and TRBJ2-7; D unresolved. Trimming removed 4 bases at V and 2 bases at J, with 7 bases between. Germline CDR1 SGHDT, CDR2 YYEEEE. The CDR3 contains 12 residues. The CDR3 reads CASSHQTYEQYF. In nucleotides, the CDR3 is TGTGCCAGCAGCCACCAGACCTACGAGCAGTACTTC.

Only a few counts were recorded for this clone. The chain couples TRBV30 to TRBJ1-1; D is ambiguous. The V end was cut by 7 bases, the J end by 4 bases, with 16 bases between. Germline V lookup: CDR1 GTSNPN, CDR2 SVGIG (reference sequence). The CDR3 is made up of 13 amino acids. In DNA, the CDR3 is TGTGCCTCCAATGAGGGTCGTGGCACTGAAGCTTTCTTT. Amino acids: CASNEGRGTEAFF.

The chain uses TRBV2 and TRBJ1-1, with TRBD1 identical over 8 bases. The trim removed 6 bases at V and 1 base at J, leaving 7 bases unmatched. Germline CDR1 reads SNHLY; CDR2 reads FYNNEI. The CDR3 totals 15 residues. The CDR3 is CASRGRQGSNTEAFF. In nucleotides, the CDR3 is TGTGCCAGCAGGGGTAGACAGGGGTCGAACACTGAAGCTTTCTTT.

This clone was counted a few times. This rearrangement joins TRBV4-3 to TRBJ1-6; no clear D. V dropped 1 base and J dropped 10 bases, with 17 bases sitting between them. This CDR3 has 16 residues. The V gene's germline CDR1 is LGHNA and CDR2 YSLEER. DNA of the CDR3: TGCGCCAGCAGCCAAGTATCAGGTCAGCGGAGCTCACCCCTCCACTTT. Encoded protein: CASSQVSGQRSSPLHF.

This clone was seen a handful of times. The genes are TRBV6-1 and TRBJ2-1, with D hard to call. Germline CDR1 is MNHNS and CDR2 is SASEGT. Trimming pared 2 bases from V and 8 bases from J, leaving 16 bases between. This CDR3 has 15 amino acids. The CDR3 DNA follows: TGTGCCAGCAGTGAACGTAGGCTAGGCGAGGATGAGCAGTTCTTC. This translates into CASSERRLGEDEQFF.